These T cell receptor beta chains were read from a single sample in a study of shared clonotypes between healthy human individuals. Some clones are missing from TCRdb's copy, which holds only in-frame ones; the method was immunoSEQ multiplex PCR. The sample includes hundreds of thousands of clones, around four fifths of them seen just once. Sequencing was carried out using memory CD4+ T cells sorted from blood. Source of these receptors: a woman aged 25 to 39 in good health. Both conserved end residues are part of each CDR3. Each record gives: J gene, V gene, clone size, D gene, CDR3 DNA, CDR3 protein. D genes are given only for firm matches. Clone size, where shown, is once, few, many, or a class for clones that have expanded.

J: TRBJ2-4; V: TRBV21-1; size: NA; D: NA; DNA: TGTGCCAGCAGCAAGGGGGAAAAGACAGGGACTAGCGGGAGGTCGGGCAAAAACATTCAGTACTTC; CDR3: CASSKGEKTGTSGRSGKNIQYF
J: TRBJ2-7; V: TRBV4-1; size: few; D: NA; DNA: TGCGCCAGCAGCCAAACCGGGACGGGAGCCTACGAGCAGTACTTC; CDR3: CASSQTGTGAYEQYF
J: TRBJ2-7; V: TRBV7-9; size: NA; D: TRBD2; DNA: TGTGCCAGCAGCTTATTTGGCGGGAGTAAAGAAGAGCAGTACTTC; CDR3: CASSLFGGSKEEQYF
J: TRBJ2-3; V: TRBV19; size: few; D: TRBD1; DNA: TGTGCCAGTAGTGCGGGACAGGCCACAGATACGCAGTATTTT; CDR3: CASSAGQATDTQYF
J: TRBJ2-3; V: TRBV20-1; size: NA; D: NA; DNA: TGCAGTGCTACTCAAGGAGATACGCAGTATTTT; CDR3: CSATQGDTQYF
J: TRBJ1-2; V: TRBV19; size: NA; D: NA; DNA: TGTGCCAGTAGTACAGGAAACTCATATGGCTACACCTTC; CDR3: CASSTGNSYGYTF
J: TRBJ2-6; V: TRBV2; size: NA; D: NA; DNA: TGTGCCAGCACCCAAAGTTCCGTCCGGGCCCCCGGGACTGGGGCCAACGTCCTGACTTTC; CDR3: CASTQSSVRAPGTGANVLTF
J: TRBJ2-1; V: TRBV6-5; size: NA; D: NA; DNA: TGTGCCAGCAGTTACGGGTCAGGCGCGGAGGAGCAGTTCTTC; CDR3: CASSYGSGAEEQFF
J: TRBJ1-2; V: TRBV27; size: NA; D: TRBD1; DNA: TGTGCCAGCAGTGGACAGGGCTATTATGGCTACACCTTC; CDR3: CASSGQGYYGYTF
J: TRBJ1-5; V: TRBV19; size: few; D: NA; DNA: TGTGCCAGTAGTATTCGGGTTTATCAGCCCCAGCATTTT; CDR3: CASSIRVYQPQHF
J: TRBJ1-2; V: TRBV28; size: once; D: NA; DNA: TGTGCCAGCACACGTTCCCGGGGTCCAAAGGGCTATGGCTACACCTTC; CDR3: CASTRSRGPKGYGYTF
J: TRBJ2-1; V: TRBV19; size: few; D: TRBD2; DNA: TGTGCCAGTACCTCATCAGGACTAGCGTTCGGGGAGCAGTTCTTC; CDR3: CASTSSGLAFGEQFF
J: TRBJ1-5; V: TRBV10-1; size: few; D: NA; DNA: TGCGCCAGCAGTGAGGTGGGTAATCAGCCCCAGCATTTT; CDR3: CASSEVGNQPQHF
J: TRBJ2-1; V: TRBV5-1; size: NA; D: NA; DNA: TGCGCCAGCAGTGTGCCTAGCATCCTGAATGAGCAGTTCTTC; CDR3: CASSVPSILNEQFF
J: TRBJ2-3; V: TRBV7-9; size: many; D: NA; DNA: TGTGCCAGCAGCTTAGTTCTGAGCACAGATACGCAGTATTTT; CDR3: CASSLVLSTDTQYF
J: TRBJ2-5; V: TRBV5-1; size: NA; D: TRBD2; DNA: TGCGCCAGCAGCCCGACGGGGGGAGGGGAGACCCAGTACTTC; CDR3: CASSPTGGGETQYF
J: TRBJ2-7; V: TRBV5-4; size: few; D: TRBD2; DNA: TGTGCCAGCAGCTCTAGCGGGAGGACGGGGGAGCAGTACTTC; CDR3: CASSSSGRTGEQYF
J: TRBJ2-1; V: TRBV10-3; size: few; D: NA; DNA: TGTGCCGCCGGGAGCTCCTACAATGAGCAGTTCTTC; CDR3: CAAGSSYNEQFF
J: TRBJ2-1; V: TRBV29-1; size: once; D: NA; DNA: TGCAGCGGGAGGGAGGTGTTCAATGAGCAGTTCTTC; CDR3: CSGREVFNEQFF
J: TRBJ1-1; V: TRBV7-9; size: NA; D: NA; DNA: TGTGCCAGCAGCTGGGCAGGAGTTGGGAGTCGGCACACTGAAGCTTTCTTT; CDR3: CASSWAGVGSRHTEAFF
J: TRBJ2-7; V: TRBV4-1; size: NA; D: TRBD2; DNA: TGCGCCAGCAGCCAAGAGGGTCTAGCGGGCCCCTACGAGCAGTACTTC; CDR3: CASSQEGLAGPYEQYF
J: TRBJ1-5; V: TRBV5-1; size: few; D: TRBD1; DNA: TGCGCCAGCAGCGCACAGGGGAACCAGCCCCAGCATTTT; CDR3: CASSAQGNQPQHF
J: TRBJ2-3; V: TRBV5-8; size: NA; D: NA; DNA: TGTGCCAGCAGCTTGCAGGGGTTGACAGATACGCAGTATTTT; CDR3: CASSLQGLTDTQYF
J: TRBJ2-1; V: TRBV5-1; size: NA; D: TRBD2; DNA: TGCGCCAGCAGCTTCGGCGGGAGCCTATACAATGAGCAGTTCTTC; CDR3: CASSFGGSLYNEQFF
J: TRBJ1-5; V: TRBV7-6; size: few; D: NA; DNA: TGTGCCAGCAGCACTCATAGCAATCAGCCCCAGCATTTT; CDR3: CASSTHSNQPQHF
J: TRBJ2-7; V: TRBV5-6; size: NA; D: NA; DNA: TGTGCCAGCAGCTTCGGAGGCGGAATAACCTACGAGCAGTACTTC; CDR3: CASSFGGGITYEQYF
J: TRBJ1-2; V: TRBV19; size: NA; D: TRBD1; DNA: TGTGCCAGTAGTATAGATCCCCTGACAGGGGGCGGCTACACCTTC; CDR3: CASSIDPLTGGGYTF
J: TRBJ1-1; V: TRBV30; size: few; D: NA; DNA: TGTGCCTGGAGTGTACTCCGAGTCACACAGAACACTGAAGCTTTCTTT; CDR3: CAWSVLRVTQNTEAFF
J: TRBJ1-2; V: TRBV9; size: NA; D: TRBD1; DNA: TGTGCCAGCAGCCCAGTGGACAGGCTGAACTATGGCTACACCTTC; CDR3: CASSPVDRLNYGYTF